This TCR beta chain is drawn from a study of cytotoxic CD8 clonotypes in ibrutinib-treated CLL. Study background: Response samples were drawn at a median of about 13 months of treatment, range 6 to 36.

Clones were sequenced by immunoSEQ multiplex PCR, and TCRdb holds only the in-frame ones, with some missing. The sample contains roughly 24,000 clones, approximately 72% of which appear only once. As regards this clone: Its specificity is not known.

Study-wide results and limits: Measured clonality at baseline was greater than in age-matched healthy donors and tracked with circulating CD8+ T-cell counts.

The CDR3 contains 11 residues. CDR1 is DFQATT and CDR2 is SNEGSKA in the germline V gene (reference sequence). The sequencing here drew on PBMCs, taken before ibrutinib treatment. The origin of this receptor is a human donor with chronic lymphocytic leukemia. The chain combines TRBV20-1 with TRBJ1-1; no definite D call. The CDR3 here is CRVPGIREAFF. CDR3 coding DNA: TGCAGGGTCCCCGGGATACGAGAAGCTTTCTTT.